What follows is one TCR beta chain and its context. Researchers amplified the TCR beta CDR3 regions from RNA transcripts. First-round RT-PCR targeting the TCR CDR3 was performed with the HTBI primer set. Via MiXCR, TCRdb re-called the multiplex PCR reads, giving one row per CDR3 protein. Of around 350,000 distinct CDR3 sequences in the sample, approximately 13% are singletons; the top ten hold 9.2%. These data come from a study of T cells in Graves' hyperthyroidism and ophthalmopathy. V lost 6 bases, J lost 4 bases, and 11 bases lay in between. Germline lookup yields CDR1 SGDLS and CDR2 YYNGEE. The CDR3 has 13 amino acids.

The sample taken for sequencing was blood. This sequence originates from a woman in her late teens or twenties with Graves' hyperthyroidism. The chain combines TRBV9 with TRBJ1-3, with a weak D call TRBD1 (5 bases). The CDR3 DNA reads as TGTGCCAGCAATCGCGGGGGGGGAAACACCATATATTTT. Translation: CASNRGGGNTIYF.